This T cell receptor beta chain stems from a study of chronic HIV infection and antiretroviral therapy. From the 5' RACE reads, TCRdb called clonotypes with MiXCR, one entry per CDR3 protein. Of more than 40,000 distinct CDR3 sequences detected, under 20% appear once; the ten largest clones hold over 2.5%. This CDR3 contains 14 residues. Unmatched junction bases numbered 3, after V lost 3 bases and J lost 1 base. Per germline, CDR1 DFQATT and CDR2 SNEGSKA (reference sequence). V gene TRBV20-1 combines with J gene TRBJ1-1; TRBD1 matches 9 bases. Sequencing was performed on peripheral blood. The source of this sequence is an adult who had HIV and had not received antiretroviral therapy, or was an uninfected healthy control (not recorded which). CDR3 residues: CSASGQGTNTEAFF. The CDR3 nucleotides are TGCAGTGCTAGCGGACAGGGGACGAACACTGAAGCTTTCTTT.